This T cell receptor (beta chain) was obtained from a study of blood T cell repertoires in COVID-19. On the study more broadly: Italy, Spain and the United States were the sources of the convalescent and acute COVID-19 samples. From T cells, B-cell-depleted T cells, or PBMCs came the material, which was cDNA or gDNA.

As handled by the study authors: Scientists estimated how many nucleated cells there were by amplifying reference gene primers. Repertoires were generated with immunoSEQ multiplex PCR, while TCRdb's copy carries only in-frame clones and drops some. That table gives V, J and clone size, and the DNA gave D and trimming. The sample has under 150,000 clones, about 87% seen once. The CDR3 extends over 16 amino acids. V lost 2 bases to trimming and J lost 0 bases; unmatched junction nucleotides: 5. CDR1 is KGHDR and CDR2 is SFDVKD in the germline V gene. Sequencing was performed on peripheral blood. This clonotype originated in a middle-aged woman with acute or convalescent COVID-19. The chain recombines TRBV24-1 with TRBJ2-7; 8 bases match TRBD1. The CDR3 region has the DNA TGTGCCACCAGTGATTCTACAGGGGGGAGCTCCTACGAGCAGTACTTC. This encodes CATSDSTGGSSYEQYF.